This T cell receptor (beta chain) was obtained from a study of control samples from healthy donors and cancer patients. Per germline, CDR1 KGHSH and CDR2 LQKENI. The CDR3 loop spans 15 amino acids. Trimming removed 1 base from V and 5 bases from J, with 14 bases in between. Assay used: immunoSEQ multiplex PCR; TCRdb lists only in-frame clones, some missing. The sample has 75,000 to 95,000 clones, about 88% seen once. The receptor comes from a woman aged 45 to 65 with colorectal cancer. V is TRBV18 and J is TRBJ2-5; D may match TRBD1 or TRBD2 (5 bases each). Sequencing input: PBMCs. The CDR3, as DNA: TGTGCCAGCTCACCACTATCGGGGCGAGGGGAGACCCAGTACTTC. This encodes CASSPLSGRGETQYF.